This TCR beta chain emerged from a study of cytomegalovirus exposure and HLA in healthy donors. Study-wide points: 16,951 TCR beta sequences were associated with HLA alleles at 0.05 false discovery rate in a later analysis. TCR beta chains numbering more than 150 were designated cytomegalovirus-associated. Many donors carried some public TCRs, although rarity characterized most TCR sequences.

Comments on this clone: Its antigen is undetermined.

The PCR ran on 60 Vbeta and 13 Jbeta primers. Only in-frame clones appear in the TCRdb table, and some are missing; sequencing was by immunoSEQ multiplex PCR. This sample contains some 150,000 clones. The sample was PBMCs. The TCR originated in a woman between 18 and 29 years old in good health and CMV-seropositive.

CDR3 coding DNA: TGTGCCACCCCCCGCGGGGAAGATCGGAACACTGAAGCTTTCTTT. It is translated as CATPRGEDRNTEAFF. The chain employs TRBV6-5 and TRBJ1-1; D ambiguous. Germline loops: CDR1 MNHEY, CDR2 SVGAGI. Trimming took off 10 bases at V and 1 base at J, with 19 bases between the two ends. There are 15 residues in the CDR3.